Listed below are T cell receptor beta chains from one sample, sequenced in a study of T cell repertoires in cytomegalovirus infection. TCRdb called the reads again in MiXCR, with one record for every CDR3 protein. The sample yields under 600,000 distinct CDR3 sequences, more than 15% seen once. Sequencing input: CD8+ T cells from PBMCs. These TCRs come from a human donor in good health (CMV status not recorded). Some clones in this sample may be carry-over from other donors' samples. The conserved cysteine and the conserved F or W are not part of the CDR3 here.

TRBV12-3/TRBV12-4	TRBJ1-2	13	ASSPGQGAWYGYT
TRBV9	TRBJ2-7	12	ASSPYRSNYEQY
TRBV5-1	TRBJ2-3	12	ASSSGLDLDTQY
TRBV7-9	TRBJ2-3	12	ASSGRDSTDTQY
TRBV30	TRBJ2-7	13	AWRDRDGPSYEQY
TRBV29-1	TRBJ1-5	14	SPNSDEDKRNQPQH
TRBV19	TRBJ2-1	13	ARPSRPNSYNEQF
TRBV7-9	TRBJ1-1	13	ASSLAEGAGTEAF
TRBV28	TRBJ2-7	10	ASSPSRYEQY
TRBV18	TRBJ2-1	17	ASSPRQGRSPVRNNEQF
TRBV7-9	TRBJ2-7	12	ASSPRDRNYEQY
TRBV6-5	TRBJ2-1	13	ASSYSIQNEAEQF
TRBV5-1	TRBJ1-2	14	ASSLLRQAGSVGYT
TRBV7-9	TRBJ2-7	13	ASSLVGTGVREQY
TRBV6-2/TRBV6-3	TRBJ2-2	12	ASSHSGSTGELF
TRBV7-9	TRBJ2-5	12	ASSSGPQPETQY
TRBV27	TRBJ2-3	10	ASCPDTDTQY
TRBV2	TRBJ1-5	14	ASSEGAGYSNQPQH
TRBV12-3/TRBV12-4	TRBJ2-1	9	ASRLGNEQF
TRBV7-9	TRBJ2-7	13	ASSFRDSSPYEQY
TRBV4-1	TRBJ2-1	17	ASSSPGLAGGGTYNEQF
TRBV20-1	TRBJ2-1	12	SSLGRESANEQF
TRBV10-3	TRBJ2-2	14	AISEPADLKTGETF
TRBV7-3	TRBJ2-1	13	ASSLSPVVYNEQF
TRBV6-4	TRBJ2-3	13	ASSGGAHDTDTQY
TRBV10-3	TRBJ2-1	9	AISEEREQF
TRBV28	TRBJ1-2	11	ASSVRAGDGYT
TRBV27	TRBJ2-1	13	ASSLKETGYNEQF
TRBV6-6	TRBJ1-2	12	ASSNAGTDYGYT
TRBV5-6	TRBJ2-7	11	ASSLRAVYEQY
TRBV7-6	TRBJ2-7	12	ASSLECGSYEQY
TRBV4-2	TRBJ1-6	15	ASSQEISWGNNSPLH
TRBV6-1	TRBJ1-1	13	ASSYPDPPVTEAF
TRBV6-1	TRBJ2-1	15	ASSEDGGRLSYNEQF
TRBV27	TRBJ1-1	11	ASSAHQVAGAF
TRBV20-1	TRBJ2-5	12	SARDRAGEETQY
TRBV19	TRBJ2-7	15	ATRISSREGFSYEQY
TRBV12-3/TRBV12-4	TRBJ2-7	15	ASSLGDRTGLSYEQY
TRBV2	TRBJ1-4	13	ASRTGVTTNEKLF
TRBV5-5	TRBJ2-2	14	ASSFPRYTNTGELF
TRBV15	TRBJ2-5	13	ATSRVPEGGETQY
TRBV11-2	TRBJ2-2	13	ASSLVFSGAGELF